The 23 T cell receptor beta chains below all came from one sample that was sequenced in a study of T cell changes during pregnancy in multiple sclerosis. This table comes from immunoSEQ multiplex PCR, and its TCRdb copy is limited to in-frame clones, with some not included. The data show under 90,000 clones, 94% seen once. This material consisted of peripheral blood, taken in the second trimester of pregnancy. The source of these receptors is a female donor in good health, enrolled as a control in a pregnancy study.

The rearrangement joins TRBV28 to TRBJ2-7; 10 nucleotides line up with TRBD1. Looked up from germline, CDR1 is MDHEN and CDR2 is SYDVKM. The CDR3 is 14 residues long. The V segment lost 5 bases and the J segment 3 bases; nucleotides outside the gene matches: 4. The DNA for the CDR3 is TGTGCCAGCAGTCGGGACAGGGGCCTCTACGAGCAGTACTTC. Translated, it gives CASSRDRGLYEQYF.

As DNA, the CDR3 is TGTGCCAGCAGCTTGAGGGAGCTCACCGGGGAGCTGTTTTTT. It specifies CASSLRELTGELFF. The chain links TRBV5-8 to TRBJ2-2, with D possibly matching TRBD2 (5 bases). Trimming removed 1 base from V and 4 bases from J, with 8 bases in between. Germline loops: CDR1 SGHTS, CDR2 YDEGEE. The CDR3 loop spans 14 amino acids.

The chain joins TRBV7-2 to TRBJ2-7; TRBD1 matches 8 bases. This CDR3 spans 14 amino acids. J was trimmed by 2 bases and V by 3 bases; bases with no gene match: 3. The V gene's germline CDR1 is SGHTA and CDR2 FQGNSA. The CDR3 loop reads CASSLGTGAYEQYF. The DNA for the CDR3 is TGTGCCAGCAGCTTGGGGACAGGCGCCTACGAGCAGTACTTC.

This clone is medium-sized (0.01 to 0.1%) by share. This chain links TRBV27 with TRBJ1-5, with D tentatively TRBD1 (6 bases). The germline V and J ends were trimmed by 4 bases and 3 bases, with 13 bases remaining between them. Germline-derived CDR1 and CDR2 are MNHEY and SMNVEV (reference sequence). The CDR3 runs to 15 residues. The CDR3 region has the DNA TGTGCCAGCAGTTCGACCCCAGGGGTCAATCAGCCCCAGCATTTT. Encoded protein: CASSSTPGVNQPQHF.

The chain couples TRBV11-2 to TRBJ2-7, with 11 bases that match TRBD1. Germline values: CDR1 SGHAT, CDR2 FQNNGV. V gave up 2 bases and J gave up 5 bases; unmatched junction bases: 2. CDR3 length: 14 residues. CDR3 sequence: CASSLWTGGNEQYF. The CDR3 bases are TGTGCCAGCAGCTTATGGACAGGGGGCAACGAGCAGTACTTC.

CDR3 amino acids: CASSYSSVGGNYGYTF. The CDR3 nucleotides are TGTGCCAGCAGTTACTCATCGGTCGGCGGCAACTATGGCTACACCTTC. The rearrangement links TRBV6-5 to TRBJ1-2; no reliable D call. CDR1 and CDR2 from the germline V gene are MNHEY and SVGAGI. Trimming took off 0 bases at V and 2 bases at J, with 13 bases between the two ends. The length of the CDR3 is 16 residues.

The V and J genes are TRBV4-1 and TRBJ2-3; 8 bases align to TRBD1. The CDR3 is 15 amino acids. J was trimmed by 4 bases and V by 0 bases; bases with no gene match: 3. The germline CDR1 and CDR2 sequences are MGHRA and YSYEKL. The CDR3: CASSQEDRAPDTQYF. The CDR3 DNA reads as TGCGCCAGCAGCCAAGAGGACAGGGCCCCAGATACGCAGTATTTT.

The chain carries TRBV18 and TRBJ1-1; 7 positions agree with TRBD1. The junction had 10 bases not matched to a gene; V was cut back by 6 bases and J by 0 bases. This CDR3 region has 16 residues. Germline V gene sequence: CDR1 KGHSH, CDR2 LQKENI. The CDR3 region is CASSDFQGVMNTEAFF. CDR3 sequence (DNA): TGTGCCAGCTCCGACTTCCAGGGGGTGATGAACACTGAAGCTTTCTTT. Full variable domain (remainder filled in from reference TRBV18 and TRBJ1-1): NAGVMQNPRHLVRRRGQEARLRCSPMKGHSHVYWYRQLPEEGLKFMVYLQKENIIDESGMPKERFSAEFPKEGPSILRIQQVVRGDSAAYFCASSDFQGVMNTEAFFGQGTRLTVV.

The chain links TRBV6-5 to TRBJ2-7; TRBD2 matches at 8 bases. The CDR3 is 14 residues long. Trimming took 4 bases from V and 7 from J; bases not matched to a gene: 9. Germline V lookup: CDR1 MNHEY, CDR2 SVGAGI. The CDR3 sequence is CASSFTSREGEQYF. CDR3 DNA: TGTGCCAGCAGTTTCACTAGTCGGGAGGGGGAGCAGTACTTC.

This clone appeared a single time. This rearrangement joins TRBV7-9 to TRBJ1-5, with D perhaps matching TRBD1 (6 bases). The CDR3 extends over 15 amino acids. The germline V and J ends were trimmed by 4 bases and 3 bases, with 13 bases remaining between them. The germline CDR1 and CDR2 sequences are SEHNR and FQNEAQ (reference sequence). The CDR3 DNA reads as TGTGCCAGCAGCTCAACAGGGAGCGTCAATCAGCCCCAGCATTTT. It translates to CASSSTGSVNQPQHF.

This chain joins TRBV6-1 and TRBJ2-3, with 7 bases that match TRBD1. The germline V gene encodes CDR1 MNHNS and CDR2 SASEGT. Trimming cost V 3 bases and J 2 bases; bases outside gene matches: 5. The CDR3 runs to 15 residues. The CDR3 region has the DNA TGTGCCAGCAGTGATGACAGGGTTAACACAGATACGCAGTATTTT. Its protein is CASSDDRVNTDTQYF.

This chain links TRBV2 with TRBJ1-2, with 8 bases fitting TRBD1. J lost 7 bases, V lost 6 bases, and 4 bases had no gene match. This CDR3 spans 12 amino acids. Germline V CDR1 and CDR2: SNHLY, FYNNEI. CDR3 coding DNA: TGTGCCAGCAGGCAGGGGGCCGGTGGCTACACCTTC. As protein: CASRQGAGGYTF.

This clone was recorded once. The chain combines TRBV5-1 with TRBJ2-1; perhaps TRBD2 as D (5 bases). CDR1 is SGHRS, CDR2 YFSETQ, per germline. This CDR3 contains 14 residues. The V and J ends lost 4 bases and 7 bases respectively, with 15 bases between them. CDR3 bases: TGCGCCAGCAGCCCCCGACTCCCGGGGAATGAGCAGTTCTTC. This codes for CASSPRLPGNEQFF.

The CDR3 sequence is CASSSRGPDQNTEAFF. The CDR3, as DNA: TGTGCCAGCTCGTCACGAGGGCCGGACCAAAACACTGAAGCTTTCTTT. The chain links TRBV18 to TRBJ1-1; D ambiguous. Germline V gene data show CDR1 as KGHSH and CDR2 as LQKENI. The CDR3 length is 16 residues. V lost 6 bases, J lost 2 bases, and 19 bases lay in between.

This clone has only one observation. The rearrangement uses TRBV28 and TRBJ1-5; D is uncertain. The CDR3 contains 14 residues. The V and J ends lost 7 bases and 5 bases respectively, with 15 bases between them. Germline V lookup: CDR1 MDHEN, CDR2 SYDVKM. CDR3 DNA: TGTGCCAGCACTGCCATGCCCGGGGATCAGCCCCAGCATTTT. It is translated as CASTAMPGDQPQHF.

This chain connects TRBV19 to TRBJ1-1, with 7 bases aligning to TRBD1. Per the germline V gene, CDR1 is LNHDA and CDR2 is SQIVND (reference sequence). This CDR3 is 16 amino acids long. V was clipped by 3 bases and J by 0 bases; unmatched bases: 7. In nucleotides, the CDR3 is TGTGCCAGTAGTATTACAGGGGTACGGATGAACACTGAAGCTTTCTTT. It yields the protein CASSITGVRMNTEAFF.

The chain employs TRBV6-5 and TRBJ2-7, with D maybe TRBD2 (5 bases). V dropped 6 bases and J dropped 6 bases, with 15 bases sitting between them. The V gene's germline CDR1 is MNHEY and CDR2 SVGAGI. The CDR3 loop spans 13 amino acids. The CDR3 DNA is TGTGCCAGCAGCCGCGCTAGCTTTTCCGAGCAGTACTTC. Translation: CASSRASFSEQYF.

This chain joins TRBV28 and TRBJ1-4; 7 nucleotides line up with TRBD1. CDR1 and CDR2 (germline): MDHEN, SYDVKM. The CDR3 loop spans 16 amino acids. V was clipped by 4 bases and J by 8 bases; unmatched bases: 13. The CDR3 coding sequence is TGTGCCAGCAGTTCCCGCCGAGAGGGGGCCGGAGAAAAACTGTTTTTT. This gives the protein CASSSRREGAGEKLFF. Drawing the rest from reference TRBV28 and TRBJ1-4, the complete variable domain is DVKVTQSSRYLVKRTGEKVFLECVQDMDHENMFWYRQDPGLGLRLIYFSYDVKMKEKGDIPEGYSVSREKKERFSLILESASTNQTSMYLCASSSRREGAGEKLFFGSGTQLSVL.

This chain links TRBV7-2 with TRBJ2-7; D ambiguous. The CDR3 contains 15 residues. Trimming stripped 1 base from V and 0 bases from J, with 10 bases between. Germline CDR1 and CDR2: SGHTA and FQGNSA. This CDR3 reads CASSLVAVSSYEQYF. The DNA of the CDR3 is TGTGCCAGCAGCTTAGTCGCGGTATCCTCCTACGAGCAGTACTTC.

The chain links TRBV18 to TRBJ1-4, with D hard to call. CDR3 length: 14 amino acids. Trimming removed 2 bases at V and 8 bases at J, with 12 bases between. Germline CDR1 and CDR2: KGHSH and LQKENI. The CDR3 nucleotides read TGTGCCAGCTCACCAGACTCATCGGGGGAAAAACTGTTTTTT. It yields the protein CASSPDSSGEKLFF.

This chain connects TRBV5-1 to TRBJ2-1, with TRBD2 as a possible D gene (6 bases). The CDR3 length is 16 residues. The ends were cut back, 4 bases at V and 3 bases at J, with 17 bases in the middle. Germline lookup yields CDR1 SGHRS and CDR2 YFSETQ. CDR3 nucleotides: TGCGCCAGCAGCCTACCCGCGGGCGGGGACTACAATGAGCAGTTCTTC. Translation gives CASSLPAGGDYNEQFF.

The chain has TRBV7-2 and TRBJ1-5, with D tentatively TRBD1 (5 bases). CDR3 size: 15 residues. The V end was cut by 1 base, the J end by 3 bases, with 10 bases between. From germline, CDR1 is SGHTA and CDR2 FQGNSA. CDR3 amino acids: CASSLVGGNNQPQHF. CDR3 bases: TGTGCCAGCAGCTTAGTCGGGGGAAACAATCAGCCCCAGCATTTT.

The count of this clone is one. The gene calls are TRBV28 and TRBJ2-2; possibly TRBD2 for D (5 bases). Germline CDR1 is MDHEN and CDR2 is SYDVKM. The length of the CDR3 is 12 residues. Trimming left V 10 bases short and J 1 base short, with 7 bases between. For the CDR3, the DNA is TGTGCCACCGGACTGAACACCGGGGAGCTGTTTTTT. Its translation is CATGLNTGELFF.